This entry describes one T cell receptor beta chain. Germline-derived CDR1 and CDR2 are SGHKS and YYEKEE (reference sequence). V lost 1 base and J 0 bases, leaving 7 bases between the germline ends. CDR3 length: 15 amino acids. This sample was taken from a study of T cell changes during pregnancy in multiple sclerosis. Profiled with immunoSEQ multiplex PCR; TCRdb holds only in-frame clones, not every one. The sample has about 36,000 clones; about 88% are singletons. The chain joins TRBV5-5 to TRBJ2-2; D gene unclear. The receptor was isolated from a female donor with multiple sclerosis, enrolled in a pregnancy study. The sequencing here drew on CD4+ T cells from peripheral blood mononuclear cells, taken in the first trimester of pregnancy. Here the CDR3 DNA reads TGTGCCAGCAGCTTGTGGGCAGCGAACACCGGGGAGCTGTTTTTT. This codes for CASSLWAANTGELFF.